This TCR beta chain was recorded in a study of blood T cell repertoires in COVID-19 (dated by TCRdb to 2020 to 2022). Background on the whole study: Collaborator samples came from the United States, Italy and Spain and covered acute and convalescent phases of COVID-19. Sample metadata almost always included a de-identified subject ID, COVID-19 status, age in years and sex. Where available, HLA class I and class II types were taken from metadata supplied by the sample provider and were not determined by assay-based typing. The prospective study material was composed of cDNA or gDNA derived from T cells, B-cell-depleted T cells, or PBMCs. Samples came from the ongoing ImmuneRACE study (first 160 participants) plus 1,254 subjects from 6 global collaborators. A freely available public database, intended as a resource for researchers studying the immune response to SARS-CoV-2, is where the repertoires were released. The dataset comprised deeply sampled blood TCRbeta repertoires from subjects exposed to, actively infected with, or recovered from COVID-19.

CDR1 and CDR2, per the germline V gene (reference sequence), are LGHDT and YNNKEL. V loses 1 base, J loses 6 bases, and the germline ends lie 15 bases apart. CDR3 length: 15 amino acids, cysteine to phenylalanine. Only the CDR3 portion is preserved as DNA: 45 bases, with reading frame beginning at the first base. General findings and caveats noted by the study authors: The amount of clinical and demographic metadata varied by source and participant and was provided uncurated.

The immunoSEQ Assay, a bias-controlled multiplex PCR, was used to amplify TCRbeta CDR3 regions from genomic DNA. Per the original workflow: Nucleated cell counts per sample were estimated from amplification of reference gene primers within the assay. To quantify the absolute abundance of each unique TCRbeta CDR3 rearrangement, sequence reads were collapsed and filtered. Productive Simpson clonality was computed per sample as the square root of Simpson's diversity index over productive rearrangements. The immuneACCESS repertoire file appears here via TCRdb, limited to in-frame rearrangements. These files lack a portion of the clones; in checked studies, under half of the deficit traces to unresolved V genes, and the cause of the others is not known. The D gene and trimming were derived from the DNA, and the V and J assignments and clone size from that table. The sample has over 250,000 clones on record, around 87% of them singletons. Together, the top ten hold 2.3% of the sample.

With respect to this clone: This clone's antigen is unknown. Base qualities are not at hand, and no much larger clone is one base apart.

Collaborating institutions collected whole blood in K2EDTA tubes following their own protocols. For TCRbeta analysis, collaborators shipped samples in one of three forms: frozen whole blood, isolated PBMCs, or DNA extracted from either of those sample types. This clonotype was obtained from a woman aged 45-65 years with acute or convalescent COVID-19. Sequenced input: peripheral blood. The V gene is TRBV3-1 (or the pseudogene TRBV3-2) and the J gene is TRBJ1-1, and perhaps TRBD1 as D gene, on 6 matching bases. The DNA reads as follows: TGTGCCAGCAGCCAAGTAGGGGGGGCTCTTCCTGAAGCTTTCTTT. Its protein product is CASSQVGGALPEAFF.